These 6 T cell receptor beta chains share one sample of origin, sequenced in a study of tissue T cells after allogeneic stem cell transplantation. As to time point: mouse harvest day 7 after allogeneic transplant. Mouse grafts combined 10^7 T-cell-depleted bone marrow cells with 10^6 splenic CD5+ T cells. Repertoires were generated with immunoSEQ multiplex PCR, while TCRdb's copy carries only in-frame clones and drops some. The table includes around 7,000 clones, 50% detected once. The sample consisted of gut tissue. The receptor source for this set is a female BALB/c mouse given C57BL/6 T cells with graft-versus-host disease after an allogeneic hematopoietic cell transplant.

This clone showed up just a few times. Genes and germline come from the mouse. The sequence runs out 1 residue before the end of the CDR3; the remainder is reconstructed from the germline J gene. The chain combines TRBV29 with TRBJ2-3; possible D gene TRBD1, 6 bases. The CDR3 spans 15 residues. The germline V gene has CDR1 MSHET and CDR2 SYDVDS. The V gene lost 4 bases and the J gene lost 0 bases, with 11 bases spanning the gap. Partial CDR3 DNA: TGTGCTAGCAGTTCCGGGACAACTAGTGCAGAAACGCTGTAT. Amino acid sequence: CASSSGTTSAETLY. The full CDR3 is CASSSGTTSAETLYF.

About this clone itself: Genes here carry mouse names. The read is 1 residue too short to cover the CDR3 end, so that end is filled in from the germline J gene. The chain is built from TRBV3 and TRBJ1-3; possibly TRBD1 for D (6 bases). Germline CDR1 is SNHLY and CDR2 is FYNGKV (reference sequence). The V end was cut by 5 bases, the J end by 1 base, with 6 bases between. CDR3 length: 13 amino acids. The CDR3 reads CASSTGSGNTLYF. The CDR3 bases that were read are TGTGCCAGCAGCACAGGGTCTGGAAATACGCTCTAT.

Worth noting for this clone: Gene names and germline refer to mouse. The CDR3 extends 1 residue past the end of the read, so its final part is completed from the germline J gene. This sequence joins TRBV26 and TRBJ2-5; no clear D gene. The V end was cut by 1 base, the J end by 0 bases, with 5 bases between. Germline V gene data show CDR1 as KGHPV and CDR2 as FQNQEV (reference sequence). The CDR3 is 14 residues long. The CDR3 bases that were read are TGTGCCAGCAGTCTGTACCTTAACCAAGACACCCAGTAC. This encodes CASSLYLNQDTQY. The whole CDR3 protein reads CASSLYLNQDTQYF.

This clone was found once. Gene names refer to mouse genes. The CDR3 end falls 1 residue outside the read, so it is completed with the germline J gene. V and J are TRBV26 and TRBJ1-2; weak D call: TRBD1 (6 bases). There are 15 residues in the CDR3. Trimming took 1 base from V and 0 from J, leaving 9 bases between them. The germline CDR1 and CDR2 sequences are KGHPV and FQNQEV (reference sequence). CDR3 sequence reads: CASSLWGHPNSDYTF. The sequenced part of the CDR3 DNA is TGTGCCAGCAGTCTGTGGGGACACCCAAACTCCGACTACACC.

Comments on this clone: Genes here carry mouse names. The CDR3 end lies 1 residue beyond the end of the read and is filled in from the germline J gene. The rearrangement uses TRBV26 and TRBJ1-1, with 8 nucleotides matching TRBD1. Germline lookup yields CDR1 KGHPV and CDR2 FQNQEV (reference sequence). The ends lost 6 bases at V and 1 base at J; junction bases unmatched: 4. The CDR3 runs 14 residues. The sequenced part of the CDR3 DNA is TGTGCCAGCAGCCCCGGGACAGGAAACACAGAAGTCTTC. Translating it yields CASSPGTGNTEVF. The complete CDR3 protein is CASSPGTGNTEVFF.

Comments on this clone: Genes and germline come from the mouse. The CDR3 bases that were read are TGCACCTGCAGTGCACGGACAGGGGTATCCGACTACACC. Amino acids: CTCSARTGVSDYT. The entire CDR3 reads CTCSARTGVSDYTF. The chain is built from TRBV1 and TRBJ1-2; 9 bases fit TRBD1. The sequence runs out 1 residue before the end of the CDR3; the remainder is reconstructed from the germline J gene. The V segment lost 2 bases and the J segment 5 bases; nucleotides outside the gene matches: 3. Germline CDR1 is NSQYPW and CDR2 is LRSPGD (reference sequence). The CDR3 length is 14 residues.